The rows below give T cell receptor beta chains drawn from one sample of a study of T cell repertoires in cytomegalovirus infection. MiXCR, run by TCRdb on the reads, gives a single entry per CDR3 protein. This repertoire shows 380,000 or so distinct CDR3 sequences, roughly 36% found once; its top ten account for roughly 13%. These TCRs' antigens remain unknown. Sequencing used cultured PBMCs, obtained from culture after CMV antigen stimulation. The receptors originated from a human donor in good health (CMV status not recorded). Some clones in this sample may be carry-over from other donors' samples. Both conserved end residues are part of each CDR3. Clone size is stated in some rows and not others, as once, few, many or a class when expanded.

>few|TRBV7-9
CASSLVSGAYEQYF
>.|TRBV10-3
CAIRWELQPGNTQYF
>.|TRBV19
CASSSLEQPNQPQHF
>.|TRBV24-1
CATSDPSGSSYNEQFF
>.|TRBV27
CASRHPGTAREAFF
>.|TRBV4-3
CASSQDLGAREAFF
>.|TRBV7-2
CASSFRQPYSYTF
>.|TRBV7-2
CASSPYNSDGYTF
>.|TRBV11-2
CASSEGGSAGMYNEQFF
>.|TRBV10-2
CASTPLAGADAVQYF
>.|TRBV5-4
CASSLNPSSGVYNEQFF
>few|TRBV7-9
CASSLGLAATYEQYF
>few|TRBV7-3
CASSLERLGAQPSGQFF
>once|TRBV7-6
CASSLAGQGTEQFF
>many|TRBV24-1
CATSDTPTLDTQYF
>.|TRBV7-9
CASSPYGRESYNEQFF
>.|TRBV20-1
CSARVLRDSLTEAFF
>.|TRBV4-1
CASSPTSFVNEQFF
>.|TRBV5-6
CASSLVWTEPRGYTF
>few|TRBV4-1
CASSQVQGGLAEAFF